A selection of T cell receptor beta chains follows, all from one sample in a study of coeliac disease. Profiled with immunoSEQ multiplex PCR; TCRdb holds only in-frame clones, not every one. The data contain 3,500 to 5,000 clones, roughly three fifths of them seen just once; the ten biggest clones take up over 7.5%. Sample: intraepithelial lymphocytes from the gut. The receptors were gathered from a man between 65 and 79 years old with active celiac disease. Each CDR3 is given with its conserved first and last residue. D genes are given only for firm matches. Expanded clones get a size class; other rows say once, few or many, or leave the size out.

CASRGDGFLSTDTQYF,TGCGCCAGCCGGGGGGACGGTTTCCTTAGCACAGATACGCAGTATTTT,TRBV23-1,TRBJ2-3,16,-,TRBD2
CACGTGSTYEQYF,TGTGCCTGCGGGACAGGTTCTACCTACGAGCAGTACTTC,TRBV30,TRBJ2-7,13,-,TRBD1
CASSRGSGANVLTF,TGTGCCAGCAGCAGGGGCTCTGGGGCCAACGTCCTGACTTTC,TRBV7-9,TRBJ2-6,14,-,-
CASRFRPGQGAGGELFF,TGTGCCAGCAGGTTCAGACCGGGACAGGGGGCAGGCGGGGAGCTGTTTTTT,TRBV7-2,TRBJ2-2,17,few,TRBD1
CASTYTSGTANEKLFF,TGTGCCAGTACCTACACCTCCGGGACAGCTAATGAAAAACTGTTTTTT,TRBV19,TRBJ1-4,16,once,TRBD1
CASSTEPGQYNEQFF,TGCGCCAGCAGCACAGAACCGGGACAGTACAATGAGCAGTTCTTC,TRBV5-1,TRBJ2-1,15,-,TRBD1
CASSFAHERGHLSYGQYF,TGTGCCAGCAGTTTCGCACACGAAAGGGGACACCTCTCCTACGGGCAGTACTTC,TRBV28,TRBJ2-5,18,few,-
CASRDSYTGELFF,TGCGCCAGCCGGGACAGCTACACCGGGGAGCTGTTTTTT,TRBV10-1,TRBJ2-2,13,medium-sized,TRBD1
CASSYSRGGHQETQYF,TGTGCCAGCAGTTACTCGAGGGGGGGCCACCAAGAGACCCAGTACTTC,TRBV6-6,TRBJ2-5,16,few,-
CASSGTGATEAFF,TGTGCCAGCAGTGGAACAGGGGCCACTGAAGCTTTCTTT,TRBV6-1,TRBJ1-1,13,-,TRBD1
CASSRGGSNEQYF,TGTGCCAGCTCGAGGGGGGGCTCGAACGAGCAGTACTTC,TRBV2,TRBJ2-7,13,-,-
CASRPSGRAYEQFF,TGTGCCAGCAGACCAAGCGGGAGGGCCTATGAGCAGTTCTTC,TRBV11-2,TRBJ2-1,14,few,TRBD2
CAWSGWETGEAFF,TGTGCCTGGAGTGGGTGGGAGACGGGTGAAGCTTTCTTT,TRBV30,TRBJ1-1,13,-,-
CASSNQNRGYGYTF,TGTGCCAGCAGCAACCAGAACAGAGGGTACGGCTACACCTTC,TRBV7-8,TRBJ1-2,14,few,-
CASGSRGFGELFF,TGTGCCAGCGGTTCTAGGGGGTTCGGGGAGCTGTTTTTT,TRBV28,TRBJ2-2,13,few,-
CASSLASATTNEKLFF,TGCGCCAGCAGCTTAGCGTCAGCTACAACTAATGAAAAACTGTTTTTT,TRBV5-1,TRBJ1-4,16,few,-
CASSVGVNEQYF,TGTGCCAGCAGCGTCGGGGTCAACGAGCAGTACTTC,TRBV11-2,TRBJ2-7,12,-,-
CASTSHSGAVYEQYF,TGTGCCAGCACCTCCCATAGCGGGGCAGTCTACGAGCAGTACTTC,TRBV6-5,TRBJ2-7,15,-,TRBD2
CASSLVGQGINEQFF,TGCGCCAGCAGCTTGGTGGGACAGGGGATCAATGAGCAGTTCTTC,TRBV5-1,TRBJ2-1,15,-,TRBD1
CASSPLGGLQETQYF,TGTGCCAGCAGCCCCCTCGGGGGGTTACAAGAGACCCAGTACTTC,TRBV6-5,TRBJ2-5,15,-,TRBD2
CASSEATGGNYGYTF,TGTGCCAGCAGTGAAGCAACAGGGGGTAACTATGGCTACACCTTC,TRBV6-1,TRBJ1-2,15,-,TRBD1
CSVDGVSSGSAYEQYF,TGCAGCGTTGATGGGGTAAGCTCTGGTAGCGCCTACGAGCAGTACTTC,TRBV29-1,TRBJ2-7,16,-,-
CASDRSSNQPQHF,TGTGCCAGCGACAGAAGTAGCAATCAGCCCCAGCATTTT,TRBV6-1,TRBJ1-5,13,few,-
CASSLGQVKYEQYF,TGTGCCAGCAGCTTAGGGCAGGTCAAATACGAGCAGTACTTC,TRBV7-8,TRBJ2-7,14,few,-
CSVAGQGAYEQYF,TGCAGCGTTGCCGGACAGGGGGCCTACGAGCAGTACTTC,TRBV29-1,TRBJ2-7,13,-,TRBD1
CASSVWQGTTGELFF,TGTGCCAGCAGCGTGTGGCAGGGGACCACCGGGGAGCTGTTTTTT,TRBV7-2,TRBJ2-2,15,-,-
CASKTSGVDYGYTF,TGTGCCAGTAAAACATCGGGGGTGGACTATGGCTACACCTTC,TRBV19,TRBJ1-2,14,few,-
CASSLGTGYEKLFF,TGTGCCAGCAGTCTCGGGACAGGGTATGAAAAACTGTTTTTT,TRBV28,TRBJ1-4,14,-,TRBD1
CASSSIAGAGAGEQFF,TGTGCCAGCAGCTCAATAGCGGGAGCGGGGGCCGGGGAGCAGTTCTTC,TRBV7-8,TRBJ2-1,16,-,TRBD2
CASSIVGGEDEQFF,TGTGCCAGTAGTATAGTCGGGGGGGAGGATGAGCAGTTCTTC,TRBV19,TRBJ2-1,14,-,TRBD2
CASSVEGKGGGTSTDTQYF,TGTGCCAGCAGCGTAGAGGGGAAGGGAGGGGGGACTAGCACAGATACGCAGTATTTT,TRBV9,TRBJ2-3,19,-,-